These 11 T cell receptor beta chains were sequenced from one sample in a study of T cells in Graves' hyperthyroidism and ophthalmopathy. It was RNA transcripts that yielded the amplified TCR beta CDR3 regions. TCR CDR3 underwent first-round RT-PCR with the HTBI primer set. One entry per CDR3 protein, called by TCRdb with MiXCR from the multiplex PCR reads. Of fewer than 300,000 distinct CDR3 sequences detected, 13% to 15% appear once; the ten largest clones hold over 30%. The sequencing input was blood. The receptors come from a woman aged 45-60 years with Graves' hyperthyroidism that later progressed to Graves' ophthalmopathy.

The chain joins TRBV10-1 to TRBJ2-7; weak D call: TRBD1 (6 bases). Germline V lookup: CDR1 WNHNN, CDR2 SYGVQD (reference sequence). V was cut by 11 bases and J by 3 bases, with 23 bases left in between. CDR3 length: 15 amino acids. The CDR3 region is CAFSTPGVNVYEQYF. The CDR3 DNA is TGCGCCTTCAGTACCCCAGGGGTAAATGTCTACGAGCAGTACTTC.

This clonotype was seen only a few times. This chain uses TRBV5-1 with TRBJ2-6; D is undetermined. CDR1 is SGHRS and CDR2 is YFSETQ in the germline V gene. CDR3 size: 17 residues. Trimming took off 4 bases at V and 3 bases at J, with 17 bases between the two ends. CDR3 nucleotide sequence: TGCGCCAGCAGCCCGCCCGAAGTGATTTATGGGGCCAACGTCCTGACTTTC. Amino acids: CASSPPEVIYGANVLTF. Full variable domain (remainder filled in from reference TRBV5-1 and TRBJ2-6): KAGVTQTPRYLIKTRGQQVTLSCSPISGHRSVSWYQQTPGQGLQFLFEYFSETQRNKGNFPGRFSGRQFSNSRSEMNVSTLELGDSALYLCASSPPEVIYGANVLTFGAGSRLTVL.

In this sample, this clonotype turned up many times. The V call is TRBV20-1, the J call TRBJ1-1, with a tentative D call TRBD1 (6 bases). CDR3 length: 12 residues. V gave up 5 bases and J gave up 1 base, with 8 bases separating them. CDR1 and CDR2 (germline): DFQATT, SNEGSKA (reference sequence). CDR3 bases: TGCAGTGCTGAAGGGGGGAACACTGAAGCTTTCTTT. Its translation is CSAEGGNTEAFF.

Worth noting for this clonotype: A much larger clone differs from this one at a single base, so this may be a read error. The rearrangement links TRBV15 to TRBJ2-1, with D maybe TRBD2 (5 bases). The CDR3 spans 15 residues. Per germline, CDR1 LNHNV and CDR2 YYDKDF (reference sequence). CDR3 sequence: CATSREGSKYDEQSF. The DNA for the CDR3 is TGTGCCACCAGCAGAGAGGGGAGTAAATACGATGAGCAGTCCTTC.

This chain links TRBV20-1 with TRBJ2-7; 7 bases map to TRBD1. J was trimmed by 5 bases and V by 3 bases; bases with no gene match: 10. The V gene's germline CDR1 is DFQATT and CDR2 SNEGSKA (reference sequence). The CDR3 is 14 residues long. CDR3 loop: CSARKTGIRDEQYF. The CDR3 nucleotides are TGCAGTGCTAGGAAGACAGGGATTAGGGACGAGCAGTACTTC.

This clonotype was counted at least ten times. V and J are TRBV28 and TRBJ2-5; maybe TRBD1 (6 bases). The CDR3 covers 15 residues. Germline-derived CDR1 and CDR2 are MDHEN and SYDVKM. V lost 4 bases and J 5 bases, leaving 17 bases between the germline ends. Written as DNA, the CDR3 is TGTGCCAGCAGTTCAGCTTCGACAGGCGGTGAGACCCAGTACTTC. Protein product: CASSSASTGGETQYF.

There are many counts of this clonotype. The CDR3: CASSRQGAVNTEAFF. CDR3 coding DNA: TGTGCCAGCAGCCGACAGGGGGCCGTGAACACTGAAGCTTTCTTT. The V call is TRBV7-8, the J call TRBJ1-1, with 10 bases matching TRBD1. CDR1 is SGHVS and CDR2 is FQNEAQ in the germline V gene. Trimming removed 5 bases from V and 0 bases from J; junction bases left unmatched: 3. This CDR3 has 15 amino acids.

The sample holds a few counts of this clonotype. The rearrangement links TRBV20-1 to TRBJ1-5; D is perhaps TRBD1 (6 bases). The CDR3 is 14 residues long. The germline V gene encodes CDR1 DFQATT and CDR2 SNEGSKA (reference sequence). The V and J ends lost 7 bases and 9 bases respectively, with 22 bases between them. The CDR3 DNA sequence: TGCAGTGTCGGGGGGCGAGAAGAGATTCGGCCCCAGCATTTT. Its translation is CSVGGREEIRPQHF.

This clonotype was recorded at least ten times. The V call is TRBV2, the J call TRBJ2-7; D remains unclear. The ends were cut back, 8 bases at V and 3 bases at J, with 14 bases in the middle. Germline-derived CDR1 and CDR2 are SNHLY and FYNNEI. The length of the CDR3 is 13 residues. CDR3 coding DNA: TGTGCCAGCCTGTATGGGATAAACTACGAGCAGTACTTC. Amino acids: CASLYGINYEQYF.

This clonotype was seen a handful of times. V and J are TRBV6-2 or TRBV6-3 and TRBJ1-1, with D unresolved. V gave up 4 bases and J gave up 1 base, with 7 bases separating them. This CDR3 has 13 amino acids. Germline CDR1 MNHEY, CDR2 SVGEGT. In DNA, the CDR3 is TGTGCCAGCAGTTGCGCGGAGAACACTGAAGCTTTCTTT. Its protein is CASSCAENTEAFF.

This chain links TRBV7-9 with TRBJ1-2; D unclear. CDR3 length: 12 residues. Trimming took 6 bases from V and 3 from J, leaving 8 bases between them. In germline, CDR1 is SEHNR, CDR2 FQNEAQ (reference sequence). The DNA for the CDR3 is TGTGCCAGCAGTCCCCTGGACTATGGCTACACCTTC. Its protein is CASSPLDYGYTF.